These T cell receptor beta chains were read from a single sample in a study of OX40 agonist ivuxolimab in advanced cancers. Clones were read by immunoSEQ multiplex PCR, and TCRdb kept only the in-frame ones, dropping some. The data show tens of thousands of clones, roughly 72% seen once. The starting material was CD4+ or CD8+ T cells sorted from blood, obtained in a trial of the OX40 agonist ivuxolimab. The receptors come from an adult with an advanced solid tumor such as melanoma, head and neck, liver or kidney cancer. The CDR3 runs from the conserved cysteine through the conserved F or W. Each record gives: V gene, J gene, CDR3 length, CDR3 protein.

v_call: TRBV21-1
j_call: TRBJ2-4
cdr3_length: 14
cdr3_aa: CASSKQATKNIQYF

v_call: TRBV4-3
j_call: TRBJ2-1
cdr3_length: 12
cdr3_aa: CASSHRGEEQFF

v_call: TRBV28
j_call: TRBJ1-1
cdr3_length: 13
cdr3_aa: CASSPQKYTEAFF

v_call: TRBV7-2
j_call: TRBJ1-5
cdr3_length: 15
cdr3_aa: CASSSGYSYNQPQHF

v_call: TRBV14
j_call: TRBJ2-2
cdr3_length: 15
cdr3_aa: CASSQKDRMSGELFF

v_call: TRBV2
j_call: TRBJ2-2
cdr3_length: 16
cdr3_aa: CASSELGTGMAGELFF

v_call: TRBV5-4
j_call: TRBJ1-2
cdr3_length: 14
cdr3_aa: CASSTRQHRDGYTF

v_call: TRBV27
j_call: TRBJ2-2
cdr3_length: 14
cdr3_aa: CASSPGLYTGELFF

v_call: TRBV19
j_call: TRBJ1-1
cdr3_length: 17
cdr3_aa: CASSMAMMTVLTPEAFF

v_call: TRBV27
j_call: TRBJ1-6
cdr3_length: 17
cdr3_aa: CASSSATDPVGNSPLHF

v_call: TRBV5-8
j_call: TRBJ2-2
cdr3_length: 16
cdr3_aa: CASSPLTGVRTGELFF

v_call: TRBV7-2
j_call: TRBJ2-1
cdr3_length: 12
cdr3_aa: CASSLVLHEQFF

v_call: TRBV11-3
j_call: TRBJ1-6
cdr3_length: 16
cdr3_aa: CASSLPRGGIGSPLHF

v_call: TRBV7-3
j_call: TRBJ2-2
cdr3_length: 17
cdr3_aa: CASGRDRGRADTGELFF

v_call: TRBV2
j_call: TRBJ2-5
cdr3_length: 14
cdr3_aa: CASSEGRGEETQYF

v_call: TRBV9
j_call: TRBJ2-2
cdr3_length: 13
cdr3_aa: CASSVARTGELFF

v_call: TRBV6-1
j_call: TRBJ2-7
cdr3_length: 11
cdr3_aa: CASSSYYEQYF

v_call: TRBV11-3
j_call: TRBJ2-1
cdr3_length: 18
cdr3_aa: CASSLKEWGRGTDNEQFF

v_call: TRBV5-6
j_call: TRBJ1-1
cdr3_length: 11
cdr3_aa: CASSIGQEAFF

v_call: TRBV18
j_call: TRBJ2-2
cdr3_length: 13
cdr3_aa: CASSSEDTGELFF

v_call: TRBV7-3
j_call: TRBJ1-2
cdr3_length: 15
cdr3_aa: CASSLTGIKDYGYTF

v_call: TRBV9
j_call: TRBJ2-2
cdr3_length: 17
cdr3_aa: CASSAPLEGPNTGELFF

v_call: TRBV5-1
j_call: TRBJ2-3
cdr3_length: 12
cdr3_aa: CASSLGADTQYF

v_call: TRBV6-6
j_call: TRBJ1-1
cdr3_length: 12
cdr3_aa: CASGQFGTEAFF

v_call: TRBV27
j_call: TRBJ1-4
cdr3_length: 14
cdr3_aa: CASSLSPFNEKLFF

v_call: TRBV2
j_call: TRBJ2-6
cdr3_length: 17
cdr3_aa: CAILGPRMLSGANVLTF

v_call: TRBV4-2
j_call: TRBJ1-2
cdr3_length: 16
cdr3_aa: CASSIAGTAQHWGYTF

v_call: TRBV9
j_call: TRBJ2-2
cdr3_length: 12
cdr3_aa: CASSEFTGELFF

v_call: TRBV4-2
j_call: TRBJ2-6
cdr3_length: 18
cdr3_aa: CASSQDWGHLSGANVLTF